These T cell receptor beta chains were read from a single sample in a study of long-term antiretroviral therapy in people with HIV. Repertoires were generated with immunoSEQ multiplex PCR, while TCRdb's copy carries only in-frame clones and drops some. The sample holds about 16,000 clones, roughly 80% seen once. This sample comprised unsorted PBMCs, obtained around 1.2 years before starting antiretroviral therapy. These receptors came from a man aged 25 to 45 with HIV. CDR3s include the opening cysteine and the closing phenylalanine or tryptophan. A D gene is named only where the DNA matches it firmly. Not every row has a clone size; where given, it reads once, few, many or a size class.

TRBD2	TRBV4-3	TRBJ2-7	.	TGCGCCAGCAGCCAAGATACGGGAGGGCGGGGCGAGCAGTACTTC	CASSQDTGGRGEQYF
TRBD1	TRBV6-6	TRBJ1-3	.	TGTGCCAGCAGGGCTGGGACAGTCTCTGGAAACACCATATATTTT	CASRAGTVSGNTIYF
TRBD2	TRBV5-4	TRBJ2-7	.	TGTGCCAGCAGCGCGGGACAGGGACTAGCGGGGTCCTACGAGCAGTACTTC	CASSAGQGLAGSYEQYF
TRBD1	TRBV5-3	TRBJ1-1	.	TGTGCCAGATTACAGGGGGAAGCTTTCTTT	CARLQGEAFF
TRBD1	TRBV6-5	TRBJ1-1	.	TGTGCCAGCAGTTTTGGACAGGTGAACACTGAAGCTTTCTTT	CASSFGQVNTEAFF
.	TRBV19	TRBJ1-5	.	TGTGCCAGTATTGGGGGACCCTCCGCGGGGCAGCCCCAGCATTTT	CASIGGPSAGQPQHF
.	TRBV7-9	TRBJ1-1	.	TGTGCCAGCAGCTTAGAGTTGGCAGACGCTTTCTTT	CASSLELADAFF
.	TRBV9	TRBJ1-2	once	TGTGCCCCCGGTGGGGGCGTCTATGGCTACACCTTC	CAPGGGVYGYTF
.	TRBV7-8	TRBJ2-1	.	TGTGCCAGCGGAATGAAGACTGAGCAGTTCTTC	CASGMKTEQFF
TRBD2	TRBV7-9	TRBJ2-1	.	TGTGCCAGCAGCTCGACTAGCGGGAGAGCCTACAATGAGCAGTTCTTC	CASSSTSGRAYNEQFF
TRBD1	TRBV10-3	TRBJ2-3	.	TGTGCCATCAGTCAGGGGGCCTCTGGCAGCCGTACGCAGTATTTT	CAISQGASGSRTQYF
TRBD1	TRBV11-2	TRBJ1-2	few	TGTGCCAGCAGACCCGGGACAGCAAACTATGGCTACACCTTC	CASRPGTANYGYTF
.	TRBV19	TRBJ1-1	.	TGTGCCAGTAGTGCGGCCAGCACTGAAGCTTTCTTT	CASSAASTEAFF
.	TRBV28	TRBJ2-6	.	TGTGCCAGCAGTTACCAGGGAGGCGGGGCCAACGTCCTGACTTTC	CASSYQGGGANVLTF
.	TRBV21-1	TRBJ2-7	once	TGTGCCAGCAGCAAATTACGGGAGGGCCTTACGGAATGGCCCTACGAGCAGTACTTC	CASSKLREGLTEWPYEQYF
TRBD1	TRBV28	TRBJ2-7	.	TGTGCCAGCAGTTTAAGGGACAGAGCCTACGAGCAGTACTTC	CASSLRDRAYEQYF
.	TRBV19	TRBJ1-4	.	TGTGCCAGTAGTATAGCCCCGGGTGAAAAACTGTTTTTT	CASSIAPGEKLFF
TRBD1	TRBV29-1	TRBJ1-2	once	TGCAGCGTTGAGGCAGGGGGCAACTATGGCTACACCTTC	CSVEAGGNYGYTF
TRBD1	TRBV6-8	TRBJ1-5	few	TGTGCCAGCATCCAACCCCTCCCCCACAGGGGCCCCAATCAGCCCCAGCATTTT	CASIQPLPHRGPNQPQHF
.	TRBV29-1	TRBJ1-2	.	TGCAGCGTCAGACAGGAATATGGCTACACCTTC	CSVRQEYGYTF
.	TRBV25-1	TRBJ2-1	.	TGTGCCAGCAGTGAATTGAGGGCCAGTTTGAGCTCCTACAATGAGCAGTTCTTC	CASSELRASLSSYNEQFF
.	TRBV6-1	TRBJ1-3	.	TGTGCCAGCATATTGGATCCAGGTTCCGGAAACACCATATATTTT	CASILDPGSGNTIYF
TRBD1	TRBV11-3	TRBJ2-2	.	TGTGCCAGCAGCTCACAGGGGGCCAACACCGGGGAGCTGTTTTTT	CASSSQGANTGELFF
TRBD1	TRBV9	TRBJ2-7	medium-sized	TGTGCCAGCAGCGAGGACGACGCGGACAGGGAGGTAGAGCAGTACTTC	CASSEDDADREVEQYF
TRBD2	TRBV14	TRBJ2-1	.	TGTGCCAGCAGCCAGTACCTAGCGGACTCCTACAATGAGCAGTTCTTC	CASSQYLADSYNEQFF
.	TRBV5-1	TRBJ2-5	.	TGCGCCAGCAGCTCTCGGTCGGGGGAGACCCAGTACTTC	CASSSRSGETQYF
.	TRBV6-5	TRBJ1-1	.	TGTGCCACATGGTTTGACGGCCTGGAAGCTTTCTTT	CATWFDGLEAFF
.	TRBV6-5	TRBJ2-7	.	TGTGCCAGCAGTTACTCGCAAACCTTCGAGCAGTACTTC	CASSYSQTFEQYF
TRBD1	TRBV6-6	TRBJ1-2	.	TGTGCCAGCAGTTACTCGATACAGGGGGCCTATGGCTACACCTTC	CASSYSIQGAYGYTF
TRBD1	TRBV7-9	TRBJ2-5	.	TGTGCCAGCAGCTTAATGGTCCAGGGGGCTTGGGAGACCCAGTACTTC	CASSLMVQGAWETQYF
.	TRBV9	TRBJ1-1	.	TGTGCCAGCAGCGTAGATGGCCTGCGGATGAACACTGAAGCTTTCTTT	CASSVDGLRMNTEAFF
TRBD1	TRBV29-1	TRBJ2-2	.	TGCAGCGTGGGGGCCAGGGGGCTTACCGGGGAGCTGTTTTTT	CSVGARGLTGELFF
.	TRBV10-2	TRBJ2-7	.	TGCGCCAGCATCGGGGCAGACTACGAGCAGTACTTC	CASIGADYEQYF
TRBD2	TRBV7-9	TRBJ2-7	.	TGTGCCAGCAGCGAAGGACTAGCGGTTACCTACGAGCAGTACTTC	CASSEGLAVTYEQYF
.	TRBV7-3	TRBJ2-7	.	TGTGCCAGCAGAGGATATTCCTACGAGCAGTACTTC	CASRGYSYEQYF
.	TRBV18	TRBJ1-3	.	TGTGCCAGCTCGGGGCAGGGAGGCTCTGGAAACACCATATATTTT	CASSGQGGSGNTIYF
.	TRBV5-4	TRBJ2-6	.	TGTGCCAGCAGACCTGGACCCGGTACTGGGGCCAACGTCCTGACTTTC	CASRPGPGTGANVLTF
TRBD1	TRBV25-1	TRBJ2-1	.	TGTGCCAGCAAGAACAGGGGGCTGGGTAGCAATGAGCAGTTCTTC	CASKNRGLGSNEQFF
.	TRBV7-9	TRBJ1-5	.	TGTGCCAGCAGCGGACAGAGTTACAATCAGCCCCAGCATTTT	CASSGQSYNQPQHF
TRBD2	TRBV7-8	TRBJ2-7	.	TGTGCCAGCAGCCCCTTGGGCGGGAGCTACGAGCAGTACTTC	CASSPLGGSYEQYF
TRBD2	TRBV10-2	TRBJ2-1	.	TGCGCCAGCAGTCCCCTAGCGGGACTCTACAATGAGCAGTTCTTC	CASSPLAGLYNEQFF
TRBD2	TRBV5-1	TRBJ2-5	.	TGCGCCAGCAGAGAGCGGGGGGGCGGGGAGACCCAGTACTTC	CASRERGGGETQYF
TRBD1	TRBV5-4	TRBJ2-2	.	TGTGCCAGCGCACCGGACAGGGGGAGTACCGGGGAGCTGTTTTTT	CASAPDRGSTGELFF
.	TRBV11-3	TRBJ1-1	.	TGTGCCAGCAGCTTATTAACGGGGGGGGAAGCTTTCTTT	CASSLLTGGEAFF
.	TRBV6-1	TRBJ2-1	.	TGTGCCAGCAGGGAAAACAGGGCGAGCTCCTACAATGAGCAGTTCTTC	CASRENRASSYNEQFF
.	TRBV2	TRBJ2-7	few	TGTGCCAGCAGTGCCGTACTCTACGAGCAGTACTTC	CASSAVLYEQYF
TRBD1	TRBV18	TRBJ1-1	.	TGTGCCAGCTCACCGAGGGACAGGGTGGAGAGCACTGAAGCTTTCTTT	CASSPRDRVESTEAFF
.	TRBV29-1	TRBJ2-1	.	TGCAGCGTTGAAAGGGACCATACTAAAAGCTCCTACAATGAGCAGTTCTTC	CSVERDHTKSSYNEQFF
.	TRBV9	TRBJ2-7	.	TGTGCCAGCAGCGTAGAAAGTCGGGGCGAGCAGTACTTC	CASSVESRGEQYF
.	TRBV4-1	TRBJ2-6	.	TGCGCCAGCAGCCAAGATGGCCGTAAACCCTCTGGGGCCAACGTCCTGACTTTC	CASSQDGRKPSGANVLTF
.	TRBV7-8	TRBJ1-2	.	TGTGCCAGCAGCTTAGCTACGGGAAACTATGGCTACACCTTC	CASSLATGNYGYTF
TRBD1	TRBV27	TRBJ2-5	.	TGTGCCAGCAGTTACAGGGGCGGGGAGACCCAGTACTTC	CASSYRGGETQYF